Listed here are 29 T cell receptor beta chains from one sample, sequenced in a study of cytomegalovirus exposure and HLA in healthy donors. Primers included in the PCR were 60 Vbeta and 13 Jbeta primers. Sequencing was performed with immunoSEQ multiplex PCR; in TCRdb, only in-frame clones are kept and a portion is missing. The sample has some 170,000 clones, roughly 80% seen once. The sequenced material came from PBMCs. All receptors derive from a man aged 25-45 years in good health and CMV-seronegative.

The V call is TRBV27, the J call TRBJ2-7; 9 bases align to TRBD1. The CDR3 loop spans 14 amino acids. Germline V gives CDR1 MNHEY, CDR2 SMNVEV (reference sequence). Trimming took 2 bases from V and 7 from J; bases not matched to a gene: 6. Written as DNA, the CDR3 is TGTGCCAGCAGTTTACTTGGACAGGGGCGGGAGCAGTACTTC. It specifies CASSLLGQGREQYF.

V gene TRBV10-3 combines with J gene TRBJ2-1; 11 bases map to TRBD2. J lost 0 bases, V lost 11 bases, and 15 bases had no gene match. The V gene's germline CDR1 is ENHRY and CDR2 SYGVKD. CDR3 length: 18 residues. The CDR3 DNA is TGTGCCCTGGGGACTAGCGGCATTCCCCTTGGCTCCTACAATGAGCAGTTCTTC. It is translated as CALGTSGIPLGSYNEQFF.

This clone was detected a few times. One junction end disagrees with the germline gene, perhaps due to a read error. This sequence joins TRBV7-9 and TRBJ2-7; a possible D gene is TRBD2 (5 bases). CDR1 and CDR2 (germline): SEHNR, FQNEAQ (reference sequence). CDR3 length: 12 residues. CDR3 region: CSSSLGVYEQYF. DNA of the CDR3: TGTTCCAGCAGCTTGGGAGTATACGAGCAGTACTTC.

The gene calls are TRBV4-2 and TRBJ2-3, with unresolved D. V gave up 4 bases and J gave up 2 bases, with 7 bases separating them. Germline loops: CDR1 LGHNA, CDR2 YNFKEQ. This CDR3 spans 13 amino acids. CDR3 bases: TGTGCCAGCAGCCCAAAACTCACAGATACGCAGTATTTT. It translates to CASSPKLTDTQYF.

There are a few counts of this clone. The chain recombines TRBV9 with TRBJ2-3; D is unresolved. Trimming pared 0 bases from V and 0 bases from J, leaving 11 bases between. The V gene's germline CDR1 is SGDLS and CDR2 YYNGEE. The CDR3 is 16 amino acids. The CDR3 sequence is CASSVGPGRSTDTQYF. For the CDR3, the DNA is TGTGCCAGCAGCGTAGGTCCGGGTCGTAGCACAGATACGCAGTATTTT. Looking up the rest from reference TRBV9 and TRBJ2-3 gives the full variable domain: DSGVTQTPKHLITATGQRVTLRCSPRSGDLSVYWYQQSLDQGLQFLIQYYNGEERAKGNILERFSAQQFPDLHSELNLSSLELGDSALYFCASSVGPGRSTDTQYFGPGTRLTVL.

The chain couples TRBV27 to TRBJ2-1; D is possibly TRBD1 (7 bases). Germline V gene data show CDR1 as MNHEY and CDR2 as SMNVEV (reference sequence). This CDR3 contains 14 residues. Trimming pared 6 bases from V and 4 bases from J, leaving 13 bases between. The CDR3 loop is CASSLRGDYNEQFF. The CDR3 nucleotides are TGTGCCAGCAGCCTCAGGGGGGATTACAATGAGCAGTTCTTC.

The CDR3 is CASSNRRTEAFF. The CDR3 DNA reads as TGTGCCAGCAGCAACAGGCGGACTGAAGCTTTCTTT. This chain joins TRBV7-8 and TRBJ1-1; TRBD1 might be the D (5 bases). Germline-derived CDR1 and CDR2 are SGHVS and FQNEAQ. CDR3 size: 12 residues. V was cut by 5 bases and J by 5 bases, with 9 bases left in between. Combining the CDR3 with reference TRBV7-8 and TRBJ1-1 gives the whole variable domain GAGVSQSPRYKVAKRGQDVALRCDPISGHVSLFWYQQALGQGPEFLTYFQNEAQLDKSGLPSDRFFAERPEGSVSTLKIQRTQQEDSAVYLCASSNRRTEAFFGQGTRLTVV.

J is TRBJ1-2 and V is TRBV6-5, with 9 bases lining up with TRBD1. This CDR3 has 13 residues. Germline V gene data show CDR1 as MNHEY and CDR2 as SVGAGI. Trimming at V came to 6 bases and at J to 8 bases, leaving 7 bases not matched to a gene. In DNA form, the CDR3 reads TGTGCCAGCAGGCTACAGGGGGCTGGAGGCTACACCTTC. It is translated as CASRLQGAGGYTF.

This clone was seen once. The V call is TRBV5-1, the J call TRBJ1-6; 7 nucleotides align to TRBD1. The trim removed 4 bases at V and 7 bases at J, leaving 8 bases unmatched. The CDR3 is 15 residues long. Germline values: CDR1 SGHRS, CDR2 YFSETQ. The CDR3 sequence: CASSRSGGGNSPLHF. CDR3 coding DNA: TGCGCCAGCAGCAGGTCAGGGGGTGGGAATTCACCCCTCCACTTT.

V usage is TRBV15 and J usage is TRBJ2-7, with D maybe TRBD2 (5 bases). The germline V gene has CDR1 LNHNV and CDR2 YYDKDF (reference sequence). The CDR3 covers 15 residues. The V gene lost 0 bases and the J gene lost 2 bases, with 11 bases spanning the gap. CDR3 region: CATSRDAAGPYEQYF. As DNA, the CDR3 is TGTGCCACCAGCAGAGATGCCGCGGGCCCCTACGAGCAGTACTTC. Together with reference TRBV15 and TRBJ2-7, the CDR3 gives the full variable domain: DAMVIQNPRYQVTQFGKPVTLSCSQTLNHNVMYWYQQKSSQAPKLLFHYYDKDFNNEADTPDNFQSRRPNTSFCFLDIRSPGLGDTAMYLCATSRDAAGPYEQYFGPGTRLTVT.

This clone was observed once. V is TRBV2 and J is TRBJ1-4; 7 nucleotides line up with TRBD1. This CDR3 has 15 residues. CDR1 and CDR2 from the germline V gene are SNHLY and FYNNEI. With 8 bases clipped from V and 4 bases from J, the junction kept 10 bases outside the gene matches. The CDR3 DNA follows: TGTGCCAGCTCCGTAGTGGGGACAGATAATGAAAAACTGTTTTTT. Amino acid sequence: CASSVVGTDNEKLFF.

This chain uses TRBV19 with TRBJ1-1, with no clear D. The CDR3 is 13 residues long. The germline V gene encodes CDR1 LNHDA and CDR2 SQIVND (reference sequence). V lost 7 bases and J 0 bases, leaving 9 bases between the germline ends. In DNA form, the CDR3 reads TGTGCCAGTAAATCACAGATGAACACTGAAGCTTTCTTT. Translating it yields CASKSQMNTEAFF.

V gene TRBV9 combines with J gene TRBJ1-3; 7 bases fit TRBD1. The CDR3 contains 15 residues. From germline, CDR1 is SGDLS and CDR2 YYNGEE. Losses at the gene ends were 5 bases for V and 0 bases for J; bases not matched to a gene: 5. The CDR3 region has the DNA TGTGCCAGCAGTGCACAGGGGAACTCTGGAAACACCATATATTTT. Its translation is CASSAQGNSGNTIYF.

This chain links TRBV19 with TRBJ2-7, with a possible D match to TRBD2 (5 bases). Trimming took off 5 bases at V and 6 bases at J, with 17 bases between the two ends. Germline values: CDR1 LNHDA, CDR2 SQIVND (reference sequence). The CDR3 covers 14 residues. CDR3 nucleotide sequence: TGTGCCAGTAGTGACGCGAGGGAGATCCCCGAGCAGTACTTC. Its translation: CASSDAREIPEQYF.

CDR3 region: CASSLSPSNQPQHF. The CDR3 DNA sequence: TGTGCCAGCAGCTTAAGCCCCAGCAATCAGCCCCAGCATTTT. The rearrangement uses TRBV7-2 and TRBJ1-5, with unresolved D. V lost 2 bases and J lost 1, with 6 bases in between. Looked up from germline, CDR1 is SGHTA and CDR2 is FQGNSA. CDR3 size: 14 residues.

The chain recombines TRBV4-3 with TRBJ2-2, with D possibly matching TRBD2 (5 bases). CDR1 is LGHNA and CDR2 is YSLEER in the germline V gene. The V end lost 2 bases, the J end lost 4 bases, and 17 bases lay between the germline ends. The CDR3 loop spans 17 amino acids. The CDR3 region has the DNA TGCGCCAGCAGCCAAACCGTGTCGGCTCGGGGCACCGGGGAGCTGTTTTTT. Translation gives CASSQTVSARGTGELFF.

This clone has only a few counts. This chain uses TRBV9 with TRBJ1-1, with D possibly TRBD1 on 6 matching bases. Germline CDR1 is SGDLS and CDR2 is YYNGEE. The CDR3 contains 17 residues. V lost 0 bases and J 2 bases, leaving 17 bases between the germline ends. CDR3 nucleotides: TGTGCCAGCAGCGTAGAGGGGGTAGGGGGTGCAAACACTGAAGCTTTCTTT. Amino acids: CASSVEGVGGANTEAFF.

The chain is built from TRBV9 and TRBJ1-2; TRBD1 matches at 7 bases. This CDR3 has 15 residues. The germline gives CDR1 SGDLS, CDR2 YYNGEE. Germline trimming cut 4 bases from V and 1 base from J; bases unmatched to any gene: 7. This CDR3 is CASSSRQGINYGYTF. The CDR3 DNA follows: TGTGCCAGCAGCTCCCGACAGGGAATTAACTATGGCTACACCTTC. The whole variable domain, filled in from reference TRBV9 and TRBJ1-2, reads DSGVTQTPKHLITATGQRVTLRCSPRSGDLSVYWYQQSLDQGLQFLIQYYNGEERAKGNILERFSAQQFPDLHSELNLSSLELGDSALYFCASSSRQGINYGYTFGSGTRLTVV.

The chain employs TRBV27 and TRBJ1-2; 10 nucleotides agree with TRBD1. Unmatched junction bases numbered 6, after V lost 5 bases and J lost 3 bases. The CDR3 sequence is 15 residues long. Germline CDR1 is MNHEY and CDR2 is SMNVEV (reference sequence). This chain's CDR3 is CASSPWTGGDYGYTF. In DNA form, the CDR3 reads TGTGCCAGCAGTCCCTGGACAGGGGGGGACTATGGCTACACCTTC.

V is TRBV7-9 and J is TRBJ2-2; 8 bases fit TRBD1. The CDR3 covers 18 residues. The V segment lost 5 bases and the J segment 1 base; nucleotides outside the gene matches: 12. Germline V gene sequence: CDR1 SEHNR, CDR2 FQNEAQ (reference sequence). In DNA form, the CDR3 reads TGTGCCAGCAGCCCATATCCCCAGGGGGCCGTGAACACCGGGGAGCTGTTTTTT. As protein: CASSPYPQGAVNTGELFF. Looking up the rest from reference TRBV7-9 and TRBJ2-2 gives the full variable domain: DTGVSQNPRHKITKRGQNVTFRCDPISEHNRLYWYRQTLGQGPEFLTYFQNEAQLEKSRLLSDRFSAERPKGSFSTLEIQRTEQGDSAMYLCASSPYPQGAVNTGELFFGEGSRLTVL.

J is TRBJ2-2 and V is TRBV28, with unresolved D. The CDR3 is 16 residues long. Germline V gives CDR1 MDHEN, CDR2 SYDVKM. V was clipped by 3 bases and J by 2 bases, with 13 bases between them. This chain's CDR3 is CASSLAEWPNTGELFF. The CDR3 DNA is TGTGCCAGCAGTTTGGCAGAATGGCCTAACACCGGGGAGCTGTTTTTT.

There are a few counts of this clone. The chain has TRBV7-2 and TRBJ2-1; D is possibly TRBD1 (5 bases). The CDR3 covers 16 residues. Germline V gives CDR1 SGHTA, CDR2 FQGNSA. V lost 7 bases, J lost 6 bases, and 22 bases lay in between. The chain's CDR3 is CASTKDRAGSGNEQFF. In DNA, the CDR3 is TGTGCCAGCACCAAAGACCGGGCAGGGTCGGGCAATGAGCAGTTCTTC. The whole variable domain, remainder taken from reference TRBV7-2 and TRBJ2-1, is GAGVSQSPSNKVTEKGKDVELRCDPISGHTALYWYRQSLGQGLEFLIYFQGNSAPDKSGLPSDRFSAERTGGSVSTLTIQRTQQEDSAVYLCASTKDRAGSGNEQFFGPGTRLTVL.

This chain connects TRBV5-4 to TRBJ1-1, with D perhaps TRBD1 (6 bases). The CDR3 consists of 14 residues. The V end lost 5 bases, the J end lost 4 bases, and 15 bases lay between the germline ends. CDR1 and CDR2 (germline): SGHNT, YYREEE (reference sequence). CDR3 bases: TGTGCCAGCAGTCCGGACAGCCGGGCCACTGAAGCTTTCTTT. Protein product: CASSPDSRATEAFF.

CDR3 sequence (DNA): TGTGCCAGCAGCCCCGGGACAACTAATGAAAAACTGTTTTTT. The encoded protein is CASSPGTTNEKLFF. The chain employs TRBV7-9 and TRBJ1-4; D is unclear. The CDR3 is 14 residues long. CDR1 and CDR2 from the germline V gene are SEHNR and FQNEAQ (reference sequence). Trimming took off 5 bases at V and 0 bases at J, with 7 bases between the two ends.

This clone appeared a single time. The V gene is TRBV25-1, the J gene TRBJ1-5; D perhaps matches TRBD1 (5 bases). Germline V gene data show CDR1 as MGHDK and CDR2 as SYGVNS. The V gene lost 5 bases and the J gene lost 2 bases, with 19 bases spanning the gap. The CDR3 is 17 residues long. This CDR3 is CASSSSGGTLGNQPQHF. CDR3 coding DNA: TGTGCCAGCAGTTCCTCGGGCGGGACCTTAGGCAATCAGCCCCAGCATTTT.

The chain is built from TRBV6-1 and TRBJ1-1; D is unresolved. V dropped 8 bases and J dropped 2 bases, with 12 bases sitting between them. The germline CDR1 and CDR2 sequences are MNHNS and SASEGT. This CDR3 is 13 amino acids long. DNA for the CDR3: TGTGCCAGCTCCGTCGGCGGAAACACTGAAGCTTTCTTT. Its translation is CASSVGGNTEAFF.

The V and J genes are TRBV2 and TRBJ1-6, with D uncertain. Germline V lookup: CDR1 SNHLY, CDR2 FYNNEI. Trimming stripped 8 bases from V and 13 bases from J, with 12 bases between. The CDR3 runs to 11 residues. CDR3 DNA: TGTGCCAGCTTGGGAGGGTTCCCCCTCCACTTT. Translated: CASLGGFPLHF.

The genes are TRBV9 and TRBJ1-1; maybe TRBD1 (5 bases). Germline assignment: CDR1 SGDLS and CDR2 YYNGEE. The CDR3 length is 17 residues. V dropped 0 bases and J dropped 5 bases, with 20 bases sitting between them. For the CDR3, the DNA is TGTGCCAGCAGCGTAGGGGGGGGATTCCGCTTGGGAACTGAAGCTTTCTTT. This sequence encodes CASSVGGGFRLGTEAFF.

The CDR3 coding sequence is TGTGCTAGTGGTTTGGTATTAGGACTAGCGGGAGAAAGGAACACCGGGGAGCTGTTTTTT. This gives the protein CASGLVLGLAGERNTGELFF. V and J are TRBV12-5 and TRBJ2-2; 13 bases align to TRBD2. V lost 0 bases and J lost 1; bases outside the gene matches: 8. The CDR3 covers 20 residues. Germline V gene sequence: CDR1 LGHNT, CDR2 FRNRAP.